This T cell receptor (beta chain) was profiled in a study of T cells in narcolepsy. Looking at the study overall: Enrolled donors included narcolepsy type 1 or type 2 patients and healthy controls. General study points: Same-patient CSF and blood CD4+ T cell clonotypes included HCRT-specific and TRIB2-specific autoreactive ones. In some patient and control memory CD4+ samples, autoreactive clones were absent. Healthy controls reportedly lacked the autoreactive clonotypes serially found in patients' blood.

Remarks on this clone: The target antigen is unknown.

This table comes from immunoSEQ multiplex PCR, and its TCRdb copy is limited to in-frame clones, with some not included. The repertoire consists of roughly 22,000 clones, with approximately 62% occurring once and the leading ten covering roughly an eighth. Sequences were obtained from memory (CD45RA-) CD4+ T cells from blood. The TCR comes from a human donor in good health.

This CDR3 is CASSLYSAGEQYF. The CDR3 DNA is TGTGCCAGCAGCTTGTATTCCGCCGGGGAGCAGTACTTC. The V and J genes are TRBV5-4 and TRBJ2-7; D ambiguous. V lost 1 base to trimming and J lost 7 bases, with 12 bases between them. The CDR3 consists of 13 residues. Germline V CDR1 and CDR2: SGHNT, YYREEE (reference sequence).